Listed below are T cell receptor beta chains from one sample, sequenced in a study of tumor-infiltrating lymphocytes in localized non-small cell lung cancer. The table came from immunoSEQ multiplex PCR; TCRdb's copy has only in-frame clones and leaves some out. The profile shows about 14,000 clones, 60% to 80% of them singletons. Input material: lung tumor tissue. Receptors were obtained from a human donor with non-small cell lung cancer. The CDR3 runs from the conserved cysteine through the conserved F or W. D genes are given only for firm matches. The size field is filled for only some rows; it gives once, few, many or a size class.

>few|TRBD1|TRBJ1-6|TRBV18|15
CASSPGQTRNSPLHF
TGTGCCAGCTCACCGGGACAGACAAGGAATTCACCCCTCCACTTT
>once|TRBD1|TRBJ1-1|TRBV7-6|14
CASSFYQGAAEAFF
TGTGCCAGCAGCTTTTATCAGGGGGCGGCTGAAGCTTTCTTT
>-|-|TRBJ1-4|TRBV19|14
CASRGRRGDEKLFF
TGTGCCAGTAGGGGACGGCGTGGGGATGAAAAACTGTTTTTT
>-|-|TRBJ1-2|TRBV28|13
CASSLQRNYGYTF
TGTGCCAGCAGTCTTCAGAGGAACTATGGCTACACCTTC
>-|TRBD2|TRBJ2-3|TRBV28|15
CASSPGTSERDTQYF
TGTGCCAGCAGTCCAGGGACTAGCGAGAGGGATACGCAGTATTTT
>-|-|TRBJ2-4|TRBV29-1|13
CSVVGSTKNIQYF
TGCAGCGTAGTCGGGTCCACCAAAAACATTCAGTACTTC
>once|-|TRBJ1-2|TRBV11-2|17
CASSLDSGPMLNYGYTF
TGTGCCAGCAGCTTAGATTCGGGACCGATGCTAAACTATGGCTACACCTTC
>-|-|TRBJ2-7|TRBV27|14
CASSLEGPPNEQYF
TGTGCCAGCAGTTTAGAAGGGCCCCCTAACGAGCAGTACTTC
>few|TRBD1|TRBJ1-2|TRBV2|13
CASSDQGDYGYTF
TGTGCCAGCAGTGATCAGGGGGACTATGGCTACACCTTC
>-|TRBD2|TRBJ2-3|TRBV7-8|19
CASSLRTSGGAGGVDTQYF
TGTGCCAGCAGCCTACGGACTAGCGGGGGGGCCGGTGGTGTAGATACGCAGTATTTT
>-|TRBD2|TRBJ2-1|TRBV11-2|16
CASSLIAGLADNEQFF
TGTGCCAGCAGCTTAATCGCAGGACTAGCGGACAATGAGCAGTTCTTC
>-|-|TRBJ1-1|TRBV6-4|12
CASKDWDTEAFF
TGTGCCAGTAAGGACTGGGACACTGAAGCTTTCTTT
>-|-|TRBJ1-1|TRBV28|16
CASSSSLVRGYTEAFF
TGTGCCAGCAGTTCCAGCCTGGTGCGGGGGTACACTGAAGCTTTCTTT
>-|-|TRBJ2-3|TRBV5-1|14
CASSLGTSTDTQYF
TGCGCCAGCAGCTTGGGGACTAGCACAGATACGCAGTATTTT
>-|TRBD2|TRBJ2-7|TRBV28|16
CASSFGTSGSSYEQYF
TGTGCCAGCAGTTTTGGGACTAGCGGGAGCTCCTACGAGCAGTACTTC
>-|-|TRBJ2-1|TRBV4-1|15
CASSQDPRPEIIRFF
TGCGCCAGCAGCCAAGATCCCCGACCGGAGATTATTCGGTTCTTC
>-|-|TRBJ1-5|TRBV4-3|16
CASSQGNTGNNQPQHF
TGCGCCAGCAGCCAAGGAAATACAGGGAACAATCAGCCCCAGCATTTT
>-|-|TRBJ1-4|TRBV4-3|15
CASSPTGPGGEKLFF
TGCGCCAGCAGCCCGACGGGGCCCGGGGGTGAAAAACTGTTTTTT
>few|-|TRBJ1-2|TRBV23-1|13
CASSQVGAYGYTF
TGCGCCAGCAGTCAGGTCGGAGCCTATGGCTACACCTTC
>-|-|TRBJ1-3|TRBV6-6|15
CASSYPRFSGNTIYF
TGTGCCAGCAGTTACCCCAGGTTTTCTGGAAACACCATATATTTT
>few|TRBD2|TRBJ2-3|TRBV5-1|18
CASSFQFGLAGDTDTQYF
TGCGCCAGCAGCTTCCAGTTCGGACTAGCGGGAGATACAGATACGCAGTATTTT
>-|-|TRBJ2-5|TRBV10-3|15
CAIAPNPIIQETQYF
TGTGCCATCGCGCCTAACCCCATAATCCAAGAGACCCAGTACTTC
>-|-|TRBJ2-5|TRBV6-6|13
CASSYSTAETQYF
TGTGCCAGCAGTTACTCGACTGCTGAGACCCAGTACTTC
>-|TRBD2|TRBJ2-1|TRBV19|15
CASSIRPTGGNEQFF
TGTGCCAGTAGTATCCGCCCAACGGGGGGCAATGAGCAGTTCTTC
>-|TRBD2|TRBJ2-2|TRBV5-1|16
CASSSGTSVSTGELFF
TGCGCCAGCAGCTCCGGGACTAGCGTCAGCACCGGGGAGCTGTTTTTT
>-|-|TRBJ2-2|TRBV7-8|14
CASSPRIAAGELFF
TGTGCCAGCAGCCCCCGGATAGCGGCCGGGGAGCTGTTTTTT